The 28 T cell receptor beta chains presented below share a single source sample, sequenced in a study of shared clonotypes between healthy human individuals (dated by TCRdb to the early 2020s). The library relied on the immunoSEQ multiplex PCR assay. TCRdb re-hosts the immuneACCESS table, in-frame sequences only. Its copies lack some clones; in the studies checked, an unresolved V gene accounts for under half of them, and the cause for the rest is not known. The sample yields around 2,000,000 clones; 95% were counted once. The ten largest clonotypes hold 0.13% of the sample. Sample: naive CD4+ T cells sorted from blood. The sample's cell subset or site, from its label and the paper: CD45RA+ positively selected. These TCRs come from a man aged 18 to 35 in good health.

Turning to this clone: The sample holds other DNA sequences that translate to the same CDR3. This rearrangement joins TRBV18 to TRBJ1-1, with a tentative D call TRBD1 (6 bases). The V end was cut by 2 bases, the J end by 0 bases, with 10 bases between. Germline-derived CDR1 and CDR2 are KGHSH and LQKENI. The CDR3 length is 15 residues. The CDR3 bases are TGTGCCAGCTCACCATCTCAGGGGATGAACACTGAAGCTTTCTTT. It yields the protein CASSPSQGMNTEAFF. The full variable domain, its missing parts supplied by reference TRBV18 and TRBJ1-1, is NAGVMQNPRHLVRRRGQEARLRCSPMKGHSHVYWYRQLPEEGLKFMVYLQKENIIDESGMPKERFSAEFPKEGPSILRIQQVVRGDSAAYFCASSPSQGMNTEAFFGQGTRLTVV.

V gene TRBV2 combines with J gene TRBJ2-7; 9 bases agree with TRBD1. The CDR3 covers 16 residues. V shed 6 bases and J 5 bases; nucleotides not matched to a gene: 14. The germline V gene encodes CDR1 SNHLY and CDR2 FYNNEI. CDR3 in DNA: TGTGCCAGCAGGAGGGGCCGGACAGGGGAGCTTCACGAGCAGTACTTC. Protein product: CASRRGRTGELHEQYF.

The V gene is TRBV7-2, the J gene TRBJ2-7; either TRBD1 or TRBD2 may fit D (6 bases each). CDR3 length: 15 amino acids. The germline V gene encodes CDR1 SGHTA and CDR2 FQGNSA. V lost 2 bases and J 3 bases, leaving 14 bases between the germline ends. This CDR3 reads CASSLTFGGYYEQYF. Here the CDR3 DNA reads TGTGCCAGCAGCTTAACGTTCGGGGGCTACTACGAGCAGTACTTC.

J is TRBJ2-1 and V is TRBV14; 9 nucleotides align to TRBD2. CDR3 length: 16 residues. With V trimmed by 2 bases and J by 7 bases, 9 bases remained unmatched. CDR1 and CDR2 from the germline V gene are SGHDN and FVKESK. The DNA of the CDR3 is TGTGCCAGCAGCCAACTTAGCAGCGGGAGGTTTAATGAGCAGTTCTTC. This translates into CASSQLSSGRFNEQFF.

The chain joins TRBV29-1 to TRBJ2-2; tentatively, D is TRBD1 or TRBD2 (5 bases each). The germline V gene has CDR1 SQVTM and CDR2 ANQGSEA. This CDR3 region has 15 residues. In DNA form, the CDR3 reads TGCGCAGCCCCCGAGGGGAGCGGAGGCACCGGGGAGCTGTTTTTT. Its translation is CAAPEGSGGTGELFF.

The CDR3 reads CASSKASGANVLTF. The DNA of the CDR3 is TGTGCCAGTAGTAAGGCCTCTGGGGCCAACGTCCTGACTTTC. The chain is built from TRBV19 and TRBJ2-6; D remains unclear. There are 14 residues in the CDR3. V was pared by 4 bases and J by 0 bases, with 4 bases between. Germline values: CDR1 LNHDA, CDR2 SQIVND (reference sequence). The whole variable domain, remainder taken from reference TRBV19 and TRBJ2-6, is DGGITQSPKYLFRKEGQNVTLSCEQNLNHDAMYWYRQDPGQGLRLIYYSQIVNDFQKGDIAEGYSVSREKKESFPLTVTSAQKNPTAFYLCASSKASGANVLTFGAGSRLTVL.

The gene calls are TRBV9 and TRBJ1-1, with 8 nucleotides matching TRBD1. CDR1 is SGDLS, CDR2 YYNGEE, per germline. There are 17 residues in the CDR3. The trim removed 0 bases at V and 0 bases at J, leaving 7 bases unmatched. CDR3 region: CASSVEFGDRLNTEAFF. The CDR3 region has the DNA TGTGCCAGCAGCGTAGAATTTGGGGACAGGTTGAACACTGAAGCTTTCTTT.

This clone was observed a single time. The rearrangement links TRBV11-2 to TRBJ1-2, with 10 bases aligning to TRBD1. Germline V gene data show CDR1 as SGHAT and CDR2 as FQNNGV. The CDR3 is made up of 17 amino acids. With V trimmed by 0 bases and J by 4 bases, 8 bases remained unmatched. CDR3 DNA: TGTGCCAGCAGCTTAGATTGGAGACAGGGGGCTTCCTATGGCTACACCTTC. It translates to CASSLDWRQGASYGYTF.

The chain couples TRBV28 to TRBJ1-4; 8 positions agree with TRBD1. This CDR3 comprises 14 residues. Germline CDR1 is MDHEN and CDR2 is SYDVKM. V trimming: 7 bases; J trimming: 7 bases; junction bases outside the gene matches: 8. CDR3 in DNA: TGTGCCAGCATCCGGGCAGGGGGCATTGAAAAACTGTTTTTT. Its translation is CASIRAGGIEKLFF.

The genes are TRBV2 and TRBJ1-6; 7 nucleotides align to TRBD1. After removal of 5 bases from V and 6 bases from J, the junction contained 13 bases not matched to a gene. The CDR3 length is 17 residues. The germline gives CDR1 SNHLY, CDR2 FYNNEI. The CDR3 bases are TGTGCCAGCAGTCCCGAAGCTCAGGGGGTCAGTAATTCACCCCTCCACTTT. Its translation: CASSPEAQGVSNSPLHF.

With respect to this clone: Other DNA sequences of this sample code for an identical CDR3. This chain connects TRBV11-3 to TRBJ2-1; D gene uncertain. Germline V gives CDR1 SGHNT, CDR2 YENEEA. The CDR3 runs to 14 residues. Trimming removed 0 bases from V and 0 bases from J, with 3 bases in between. The CDR3 region is CASSLEGSYNEQFF. CDR3 sequence (DNA): TGTGCCAGCAGCTTAGAAGGCTCCTACAATGAGCAGTTCTTC.

The chain links TRBV6-1 to TRBJ2-7; TRBD1 matches at 8 bases. CDR3 length: 15 residues. Per the germline V gene, CDR1 is MNHNS and CDR2 is SASEGT. Unmatched junction bases numbered 8, after V lost 2 bases and J lost 5 bases. DNA of the CDR3: TGTGCCAGCAGTGAAACCCGCAGGGGGCCTAACGAGCAGTACTTC. Its protein is CASSETRRGPNEQYF.

V gene TRBV28 combines with J gene TRBJ1-2, with D possibly being TRBD1 (6 bases). The CDR3 has 16 amino acids. Trimming stripped 5 bases from V and 1 base from J, with 17 bases between. In germline, CDR1 is MDHEN, CDR2 SYDVKM. The CDR3 loop reads CASSIPTGAVNYGYTF. The CDR3 DNA follows: TGTGCCAGCAGTATACCCACGGGGGCGGTTAACTATGGCTACACCTTC.

This clone was picked up one time. Germline and junction disagree at one end, which may indicate a read error. The chain combines TRBV7-7 with TRBJ2-5; D gene uncertain. The CDR3 has 12 residues. The germline V gene has CDR1 SSHAT and CDR2 FNYEAQ (reference sequence). The CDR3, as DNA: TGTGCTAGCAGCTCCGAAGCAGGGACCCAGTACTTC. Its translation is CASSSEAGTQYF.

The DNA of the CDR3 is TGTGCCAGCAGTTACTCCCCTTCTAGCGGGATCCAGTTCTTC. Its translation: CASSYSPSSGIQFF. The chain combines TRBV6-5 with TRBJ2-1, with 9 nucleotides matching TRBD2. The CDR3 consists of 14 residues. V trimming: 0 bases; J trimming: 13 bases; junction bases outside the gene matches: 7. Germline CDR1 MNHEY, CDR2 SVGAGI.

This chain uses TRBV6-5 with TRBJ2-3; 9 nucleotides agree with TRBD2. Germline CDR1 is MNHEY and CDR2 is SVGAGI. This CDR3 is 15 amino acids long. The V gene end was trimmed by 4 bases and the J gene end by 2 bases; junction bases not matched to a gene: 4. In nucleotides, the CDR3 is TGTGCCAGCAGTTTAGCGGGGGAACACACAGATACGCAGTATTTT. Translating it yields CASSLAGEHTDTQYF.

V usage is TRBV2 and J usage is TRBJ1-2; D is uncertain. CDR1 is SNHLY, CDR2 FYNNEI, per germline. The CDR3 has 12 residues. The ends were cut back, 5 bases at V and 4 bases at J, with 8 bases in the middle. In DNA, the CDR3 is TGTGCCAGCAGTCGGGCCTCCTATGGCTACACCTTC. This gives the protein CASSRASYGYTF.

This chain uses TRBV2 with TRBJ1-1; weak D call: TRBD1 (5 bases). The CDR3 spans 13 residues. The germline gives CDR1 SNHLY, CDR2 FYNNEI. The V end was cut by 4 bases, the J end by 9 bases, with 15 bases between. In nucleotides, the CDR3 is TGTGCCAGCAGTGGGGCCAAGGACAAAAAAGCTTTCTTT. It yields the protein CASSGAKDKKAFF. Full variable domain (remainder filled in from reference TRBV2 and TRBJ1-1): EPEVTQTPSHQVTQMGQEVILRCVPISNHLYFYWYRQILGQKVEFLVSFYNNEISEKSEIFDDQFSVERPDGSNFTLKIRSTKLEDSAMYFCASSGAKDKKAFFGQGTRLTVV.

The rearrangement uses TRBV4-3 and TRBJ2-4, with D uncertain. The germline gives CDR1 LGHNA, CDR2 YSLEER. Trimming left V 4 bases short and J 0 bases short, with 7 bases between. The CDR3 consists of 14 residues. CDR3 loop: CASSPQIAKNIQYF. CDR3 nucleotides: TGCGCCAGCAGCCCACAGATAGCCAAAAACATTCAGTACTTC.

The rearrangement links TRBV7-8 to TRBJ1-6; D gene unclear. Germline V CDR1 and CDR2: SGHVS, FQNEAQ. Trimming stripped 5 bases from V and 10 bases from J, with 9 bases between. CDR3 length: 12 amino acids. CDR3 sequence: CASSDPGSPLHF. The CDR3 bases are TGTGCCAGCAGCGACCCCGGGTCACCCCTCCACTTT.

The V call is TRBV21-1, the J call TRBJ1-4. TRBV21-1 is tagged as a pseudogene. This CDR3 is built from 19 residues. The CDR3 is CASSKGPLNSTCPNEKLFF. In DNA form, the CDR3 reads TGTGCCAGCAGCAAAGGACCGCTTAACTCCACCTGCCCTAATGAAAAACTGTTTTTT.

This clone was seen just once. The sample holds other DNA sequences that translate to the same CDR3. The chain is built from TRBV7-9 and TRBJ2-2; D is unresolved. The CDR3 runs to 14 residues. V lost 6 bases and J lost 0, with 8 bases in between. Germline assignment: CDR1 SEHNR and CDR2 FQNEAQ (reference sequence). This CDR3 is CASSWDTNTGELFF. CDR3 nucleotides: TGTGCCAGCAGTTGGGATACGAACACCGGGGAGCTGTTTTTT.

The rearrangement links TRBV6-1 to TRBJ2-7; the match to TRBD1 covers 10 bases. Germline loops: CDR1 MNHNS, CDR2 SASEGT. V dropped 6 bases and J dropped 2; count of bases not matched to a gene: 4. This CDR3 comprises 14 residues. CDR3 loop: CASRPGTGAYEQYF. The DNA for the CDR3 is TGTGCCAGCAGGCCCGGGACAGGGGCCTACGAGCAGTACTTC.

This chain connects TRBV11-2 to TRBJ1-1; D uncertain. Trimming pared 0 bases from V and 1 base from J, leaving 9 bases between. Germline V gene sequence: CDR1 SGHAT, CDR2 FQNNGV. CDR3 length: 15 amino acids. In DNA form, the CDR3 reads TGTGCCAGCAGCTTAGATGTGATAGGGAACACTGAAGCTTTCTTT. Protein product: CASSLDVIGNTEAFF.

The CDR3 DNA sequence: TGTGCCTGGAAAGCGGGGGGCTACGAGCAGTACTTC. As protein: CAWKAGGYEQYF. The chain joins TRBV30 to TRBJ2-7; TRBD2 aligns across 9 bases. From germline, CDR1 is GTSNPN and CDR2 SVGIG (reference sequence). The CDR3 is made up of 12 amino acids. The junction had 1 base not matched to a gene; V was cut back by 4 bases and J by 3 bases.

The V call is TRBV5-1, the J call TRBJ2-2, with TRBD2 matching over 14 bases. Trimming cost V 4 bases and J 3 bases; bases outside gene matches: 5. Germline V CDR1 and CDR2: SGHRS, YFSETQ. The CDR3 is made up of 17 amino acids. The CDR3 loop is CASSPGLAGGHTGELFF. Here the CDR3 DNA reads TGCGCCAGCAGCCCCGGACTAGCGGGAGGACACACCGGGGAGCTGTTTTTT.

The chain carries TRBV5-6 and TRBJ2-7, with D hard to call. Trimming took 2 bases from V and 0 from J, leaving 9 bases between them. Germline assignment: CDR1 SGHDT and CDR2 YYEEEE. The CDR3 totals 14 residues. CDR3 coding DNA: TGTGCCAGCAGCTTTTGGTCTAGCTCCTACGAGCAGTACTTC. Its protein product is CASSFWSSSYEQYF.

The chain recombines TRBV5-4 with TRBJ2-5, with TRBD2 matching over 7 bases. CDR1 is SGHNT, CDR2 YYREEE, per germline (reference sequence). The CDR3 has 15 residues. J was trimmed by 5 bases and V by 0 bases; bases with no gene match: 7. Here the CDR3 DNA reads TGTGCCAGCAGCTTGGCGGGAATGGGAGGGGAGACCCAGTACTTC. As protein: CASSLAGMGGETQYF. The whole variable domain, filled in from reference TRBV5-4 and TRBJ2-5, reads ETGVTQSPTHLIKTRGQQVTLRCSSQSGHNTVSWYQQALGQGPQFIFQYYREEENGRGNFPPRFSGLQFPNYSSELNVNALELDDSALYLCASSLAGMGGETQYFGPGTRLLVL.